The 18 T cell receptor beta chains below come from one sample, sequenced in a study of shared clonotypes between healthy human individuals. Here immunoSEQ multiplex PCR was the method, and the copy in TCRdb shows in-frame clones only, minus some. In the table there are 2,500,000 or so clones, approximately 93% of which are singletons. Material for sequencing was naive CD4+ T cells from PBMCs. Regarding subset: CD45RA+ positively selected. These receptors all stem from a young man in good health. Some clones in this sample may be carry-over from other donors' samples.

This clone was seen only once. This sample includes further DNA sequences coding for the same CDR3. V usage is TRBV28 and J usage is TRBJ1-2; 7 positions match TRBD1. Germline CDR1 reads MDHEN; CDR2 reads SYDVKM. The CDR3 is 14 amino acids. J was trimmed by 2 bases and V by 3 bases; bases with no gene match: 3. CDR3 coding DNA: TGTGCCAGCAGTTTGACAGGGCCCAACTATGGCTACACCTTC. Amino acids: CASSLTGPNYGYTF.

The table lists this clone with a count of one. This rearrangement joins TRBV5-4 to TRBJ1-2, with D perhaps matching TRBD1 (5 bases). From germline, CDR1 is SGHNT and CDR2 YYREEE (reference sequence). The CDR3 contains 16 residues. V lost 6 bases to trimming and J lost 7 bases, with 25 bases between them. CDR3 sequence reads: CASNLPRGAEIAGYTF. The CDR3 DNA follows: TGTGCCAGCAACTTACCGAGGGGCGCAGAGATTGCTGGCTACACCTTC.

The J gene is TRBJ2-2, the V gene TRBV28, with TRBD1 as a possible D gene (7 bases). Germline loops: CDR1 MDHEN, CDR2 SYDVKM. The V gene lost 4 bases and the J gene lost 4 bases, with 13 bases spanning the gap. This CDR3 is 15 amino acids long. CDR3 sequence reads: CASSSTGDFTGELFF. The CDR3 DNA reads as TGTGCCAGCAGTTCAACAGGGGACTTCACCGGGGAGCTGTTTTTT.

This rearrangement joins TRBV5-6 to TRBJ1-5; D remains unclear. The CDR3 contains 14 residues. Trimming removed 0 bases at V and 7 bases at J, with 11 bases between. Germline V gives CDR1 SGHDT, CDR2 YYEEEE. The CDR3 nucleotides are TGTGCCAGCAGCTTGGGGGCTAAGAGACAGCCCCAGCATTTT. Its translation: CASSLGAKRQPQHF.

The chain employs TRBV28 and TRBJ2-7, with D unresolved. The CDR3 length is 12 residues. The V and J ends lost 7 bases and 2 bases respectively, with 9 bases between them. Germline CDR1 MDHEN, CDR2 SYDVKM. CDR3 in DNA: TGTGCCAGCACCCTAGGCCCCTACGAGCAGTACTTC. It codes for CASTLGPYEQYF.

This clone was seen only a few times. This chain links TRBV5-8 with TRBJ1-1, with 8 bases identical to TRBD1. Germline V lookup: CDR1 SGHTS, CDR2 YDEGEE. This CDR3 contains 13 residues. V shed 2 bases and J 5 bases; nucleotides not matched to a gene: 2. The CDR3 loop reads CASSLQGGTEAFF. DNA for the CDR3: TGTGCCAGCAGCTTACAGGGGGGGACTGAAGCTTTCTTT.

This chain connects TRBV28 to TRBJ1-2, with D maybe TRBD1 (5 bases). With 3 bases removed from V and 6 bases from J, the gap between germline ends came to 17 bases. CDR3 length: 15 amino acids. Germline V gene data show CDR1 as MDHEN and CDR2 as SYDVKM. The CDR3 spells CASSFPGWSLDGYTF. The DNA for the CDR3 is TGTGCCAGCAGTTTCCCAGGGTGGAGTCTTGATGGCTACACCTTC.

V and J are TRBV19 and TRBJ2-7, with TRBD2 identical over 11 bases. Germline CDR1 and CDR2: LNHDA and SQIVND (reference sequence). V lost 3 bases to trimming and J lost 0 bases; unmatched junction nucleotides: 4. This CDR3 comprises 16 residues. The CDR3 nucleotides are TGTGCCAGTAGTATTGAAACTAGCGGGAGCTCCTACGAGCAGTACTTC. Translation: CASSIETSGSSYEQYF.

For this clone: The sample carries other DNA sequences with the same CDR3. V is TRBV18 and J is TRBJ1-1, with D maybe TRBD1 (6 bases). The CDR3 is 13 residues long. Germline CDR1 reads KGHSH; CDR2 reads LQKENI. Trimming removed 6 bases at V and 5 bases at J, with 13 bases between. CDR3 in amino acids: CASSQGRGTEAFF. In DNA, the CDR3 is TGTGCCAGCTCTCAGGGGAGGGGGACTGAAGCTTTCTTT.

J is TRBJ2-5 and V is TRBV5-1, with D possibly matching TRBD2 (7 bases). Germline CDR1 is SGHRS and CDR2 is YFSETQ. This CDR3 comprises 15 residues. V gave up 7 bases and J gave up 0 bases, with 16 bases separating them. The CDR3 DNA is TGCGCCAGCCGCCCGGGGGGCCCGTACCAAGAGACCCAGTACTTC. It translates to CASRPGGPYQETQYF. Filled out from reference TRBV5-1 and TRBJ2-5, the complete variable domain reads KAGVTQTPRYLIKTRGQQVTLSCSPISGHRSVSWYQQTPGQGLQFLFEYFSETQRNKGNFPGRFSGRQFSNSRSEMNVSTLELGDSALYLCASRPGGPYQETQYFGPGTRLLVL.

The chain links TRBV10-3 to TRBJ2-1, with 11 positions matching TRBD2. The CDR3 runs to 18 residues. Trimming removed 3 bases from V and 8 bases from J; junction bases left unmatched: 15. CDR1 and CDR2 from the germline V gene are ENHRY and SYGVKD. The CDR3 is CAISDSSRLAGRTDEQFF. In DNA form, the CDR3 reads TGTGCCATCAGTGATTCCTCGCGACTAGCGGGAAGAACCGATGAGCAGTTCTTC.

CDR3 protein: CAISEPVGYEQFF. The CDR3 DNA reads as TGTGCCATCAGTGAGCCGGTTGGGTATGAGCAGTTCTTC. This chain connects TRBV10-3 to TRBJ2-1; D unclear. Trimming cost V 2 bases and J 8 bases, with 10 bases left between them. Looked up from germline, CDR1 is ENHRY and CDR2 is SYGVKD. This CDR3 region has 13 residues.

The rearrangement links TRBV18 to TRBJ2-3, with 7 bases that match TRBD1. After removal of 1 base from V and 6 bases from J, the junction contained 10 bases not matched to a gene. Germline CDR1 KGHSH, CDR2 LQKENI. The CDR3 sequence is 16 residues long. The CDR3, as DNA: TGTGCCAGCTCACCACAGACCCAGGGGGATTTGGATACGCAGTATTTT. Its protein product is CASSPQTQGDLDTQYF. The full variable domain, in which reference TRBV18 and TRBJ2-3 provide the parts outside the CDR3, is NAGVMQNPRHLVRRRGQEARLRCSPMKGHSHVYWYRQLPEEGLKFMVYLQKENIIDESGMPKERFSAEFPKEGPSILRIQQVVRGDSAAYFCASSPQTQGDLDTQYFGPGTRLTVL.

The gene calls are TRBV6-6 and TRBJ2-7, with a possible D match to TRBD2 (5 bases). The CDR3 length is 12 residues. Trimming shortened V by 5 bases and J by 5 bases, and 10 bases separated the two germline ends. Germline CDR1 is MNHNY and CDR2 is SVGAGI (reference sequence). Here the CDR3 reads CASSRRGHEQYF. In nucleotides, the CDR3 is TGTGCCAGCAGTCGTCGGGGTCACGAGCAGTACTTC.

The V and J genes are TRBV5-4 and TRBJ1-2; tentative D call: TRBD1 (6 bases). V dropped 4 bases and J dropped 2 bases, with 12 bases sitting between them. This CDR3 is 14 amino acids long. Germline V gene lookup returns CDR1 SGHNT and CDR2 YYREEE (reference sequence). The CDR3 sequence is CASSTQGVNYGYTF. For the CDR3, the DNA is TGTGCCAGCAGCACACAGGGTGTCAACTATGGCTACACCTTC.

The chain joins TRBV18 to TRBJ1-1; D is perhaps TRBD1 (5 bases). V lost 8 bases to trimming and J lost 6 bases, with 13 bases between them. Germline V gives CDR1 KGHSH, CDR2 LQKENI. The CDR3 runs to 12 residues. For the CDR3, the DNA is TGTGCCAGCGACGGGGGGAGTGCTGAAGCTTTCTTT. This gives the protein CASDGGSAEAFF. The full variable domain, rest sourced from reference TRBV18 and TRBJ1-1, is NAGVMQNPRHLVRRRGQEARLRCSPMKGHSHVYWYRQLPEEGLKFMVYLQKENIIDESGMPKERFSAEFPKEGPSILRIQQVVRGDSAAYFCASDGGSAEAFFGQGTRLTVV.

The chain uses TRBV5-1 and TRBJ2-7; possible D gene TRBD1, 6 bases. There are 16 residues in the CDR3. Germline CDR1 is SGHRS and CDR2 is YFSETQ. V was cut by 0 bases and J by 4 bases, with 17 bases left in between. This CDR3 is CASSLGRQARFYEQYF. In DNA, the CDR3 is TGCGCCAGCAGCTTGGGTCGACAGGCCAGATTTTACGAGCAGTACTTC.

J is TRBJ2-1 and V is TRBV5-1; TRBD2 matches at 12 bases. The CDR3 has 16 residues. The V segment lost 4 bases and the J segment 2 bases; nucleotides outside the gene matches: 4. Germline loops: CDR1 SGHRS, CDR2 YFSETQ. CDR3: CASSEGLAGPYNEQFF. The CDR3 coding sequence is TGCGCCAGCAGCGAGGGACTAGCGGGCCCCTACAATGAGCAGTTCTTC.